This T cell receptor (beta chain) is from a study of blood T cells in healthy people across ages (dated by TCRdb to between 2015 and 2017). Regarding the complete study: In model experiments, template switching captured roughly one uniquely barcoded TCR beta cDNA molecule for every two T cells. To track age-related changes in TCR beta repertoire diversity, the study relied on deep sequencing normalized with unique cDNA molecular identifiers. For two donors (one aged 18 to 29 and one aged 80 or older), the study analyzed two additional independent replicas of 1 million unique cDNA reads from the same blood draw. Donors were grouped into four age groups: young (average approximately 15 years), middle-aged (less than 40), aged (approximately 58) and long-lived (about 89).

The V and J ends are trimmed by 4 bases and 7 bases, leaving 13 bases between them. The CDR3 goes from the cysteine to the phenylalanine over 13 residues. Just the 39-base CDR3 DNA is kept, in frame starting at base 1. The germline V gene encodes CDR1 SQVTM and CDR2 ANQGSEA. Systemically healthy Caucasian individuals from Russia, around 39 in total and aged about 6 to 90 years, were included as donors. Each donor gave 8 to 10 milliliters of peripheral blood, drawn into EDTA-treated Vacutainer tubes. Ficoll-Paque density-gradient centrifugation was used to isolate PBMCs, with at least 6 million obtained per sample. Total RNA was extracted from PBMCs with Trizol reagent, with at least 5.5 micrograms obtained per sample. For every donor, an aliquot of PBMCs went through flow cytometry to measure the percentages of naive CD45RAhigh/CD27high T cells. This clonotype was recorded a few times. It has no known antigen specificity. No qualities accompany the bases; no much larger clone lies one base away.

Library generation was performed with 5' RACE. TCRdb names Illumina HiSeq 2500 as the instrument used. The second PCR ran for roughly 7 to 12 cycles and used a J-beta primer mix along with a sample-barcoded 5' primer. Each TCR beta cDNA molecule received a unique molecular identifier from a template-switch 5' adaptor carrying 12 random nucleotides. Each sample yielded at least 2.5 million CDR3-containing paired-end reads. First-strand cDNA synthesis was performed from all RNA using the Mint cDNA synthesis kit, with priming by a TRBC-specific oligonucleotide. Following uracil-DNA glycosylase treatment, a first 18-cycle PCR with universal primers M1SS and BC2_uni_R was performed on all cDNA. The authors processed their data as follows. For normalization, 1 million high-quality reads were randomly selected from each sample, with every read carrying a distinct molecular identifier. Reads sharing molecular identifiers were discarded rather than binned into consensus sequences. CDR3 identification, clonotype clustering and error correction used MiTCR with a Q25 quality threshold and the strictest error-elimination algorithm. Lower-bound total TCR beta diversity was estimated with a nonparametric unseen species model using Euler transformation. The public reads were run again by TCRdb, first through fastp at Q25 and then through MiXCR, and only productive beta chains were kept. When rows share a CDR3 protein, they turn into one entry using the most common DNA and genes. The V and J calls here are based on TCRdb, not the publication. In this sample the table shows 800,000 to 1,300,000 distinct CDR3 sequences, almost 25% of which occur a single time. About 0.8% of the sample lies in the top ten.

Results the study describes overall, beyond this receptor: A strong correlation was found between observed TCR beta diversity and the percentage of naive T cells measured by flow cytometry. Because donor CMV infection status was unknown, age-related changes in expanded clonotypes were potentially confounded. The long-lived group showed more naive CD4+ T cells, fewer expanded clones and increased TCR diversity than the aged group, suggesting age selection. As age increased, observed TCR beta diversity per million T cells dropped in a roughly linear way, and a significant reduction was already evident by age roughly 36. Since profiling was done on bulk unsorted PBMCs, naive and antigen-experienced compartments could not be conclusively compared. Estimates of total diversity based on one million sequenced T cells were regarded as lower bounds and as underestimates.

The same data also contributed to another study, on T cells of mothers and their children. Drawing on the second study: Nine systemically healthy Caucasian individuals, comprising three mothers and their six children, were included as donors. cDNA synthesis consumed the entire amount of extracted RNA, loaded at around 1.4 ug RNA in each 15 ul reaction. Sample barcodes and 2-4 random nucleotides were added via the M1S primer in the second PCR. Each mother yielded over 10 million TCR beta CDR3 reads and each child 2.5 million to 3 million reads. Thymic selection shapes the output of TCR recombination in a similar way in related and unrelated pairs, and inherited differences have a minor effect. Normalized repertoire overlap was always found to be slightly, but never significantly, higher in related mother-child pairs than in unrelated mother-child pairs. No persistent microchimeric T cell clones were detected, at a sensitivity of around 100 clones per million clonotypes. The study used deep NGS to compare TCR beta repertoires of mothers and children, seeking features distinguishing related mother-child pairs from unrelated individuals. The mean age was 40 +/- 4 years for the mothers and roughly 10 +/- 4 years for the children. After adapter ligation with NEBNext reagents, the libraries were sequenced on Illumina HiSeq 2000 with 100+100 nt paired-end reads. To prevent cross-contamination, the mother and child libraries were prepared one month apart and sequenced in separate runs. Each donor had between roughly 450,000 and 2,100,000 distinct TCR beta clonotypes identified. Naive TCR beta clonotypes were estimated from low-frequency clonotypes matched to each donor's FACS-determined naive share, without sorting.

Sequenced input: blood. The TCR originated in a girl under 10 years old in good health. The V gene is TRBV29-1 and the J gene is TRBJ2-2; the D segment is perhaps TRBD1 or TRBD2, each sharing 5 matched bases. The CDR3: CSVAGGLGGELFF. In nucleotide form, the sequence is TGCAGCGTTGCTGGGGGTTTAGGCGGGGAGCTGTTTTTT.